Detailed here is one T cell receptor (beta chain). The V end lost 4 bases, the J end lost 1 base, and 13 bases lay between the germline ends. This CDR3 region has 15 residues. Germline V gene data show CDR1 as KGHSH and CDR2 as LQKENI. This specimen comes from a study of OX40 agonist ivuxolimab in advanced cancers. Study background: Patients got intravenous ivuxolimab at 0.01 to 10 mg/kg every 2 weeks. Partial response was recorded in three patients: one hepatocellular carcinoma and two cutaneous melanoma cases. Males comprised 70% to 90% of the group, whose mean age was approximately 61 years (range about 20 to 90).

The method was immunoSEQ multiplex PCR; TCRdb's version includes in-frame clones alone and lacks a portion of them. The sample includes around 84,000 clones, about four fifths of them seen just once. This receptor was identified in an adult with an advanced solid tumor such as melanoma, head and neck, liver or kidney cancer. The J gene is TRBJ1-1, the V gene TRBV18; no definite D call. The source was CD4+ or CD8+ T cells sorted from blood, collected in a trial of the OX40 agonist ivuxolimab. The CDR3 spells CASSLSSVGNTEAFF. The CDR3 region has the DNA TGTGCCAGCTCACTTTCATCCGTGGGGAACACTGAAGCTTTCTTT.